This TCR beta chain was found in a study of T cell responses to AZD1222 COVID-19 vaccine. Study-level information: Both about-4-week and about-12-week second-dose recipients were combined.

The repertoire was sequenced with immunoSEQ multiplex PCR; TCRdb's copy has only in-frame clones and lacks some. The data hold 95,000 to 150,000 clones, with around 90% observed a single time. This CDR3 contains 15 residues. The V gene lost 5 bases and the J gene lost 4 bases, with 18 bases spanning the gap. Germline values: CDR1 SGHTA, CDR2 FQGNSA. Material: peripheral blood, obtained on day 0 of AZD1222 vaccination. The chain couples TRBV7-2 to TRBJ2-7; possible D gene TRBD1, 6 bases. This receptor was taken from an adult in good health. CDR3 sequence (DNA): TGTGCCAGCAGCCCATCCGGGACAACCGCTTACGAGCAGTACTTC. Translating it yields CASSPSGTTAYEQYF.